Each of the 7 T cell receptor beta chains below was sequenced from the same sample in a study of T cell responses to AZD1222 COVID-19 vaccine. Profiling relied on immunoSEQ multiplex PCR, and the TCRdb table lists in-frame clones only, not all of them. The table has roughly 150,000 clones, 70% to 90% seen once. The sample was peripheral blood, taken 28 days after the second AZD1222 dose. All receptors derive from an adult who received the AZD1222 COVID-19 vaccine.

DNA of the CDR3: TGTGCCAGCAGCCGCCAAACAGGAGGTAACACTGAAGCTTTCTTT. Its protein product is CASSRQTGGNTEAFF. This chain links TRBV5-4 with TRBJ1-1; maybe TRBD1 (5 bases). CDR1 SGHNT and CDR2 YYREEE come from the germline V gene (reference sequence). V dropped 4 bases and J dropped 2 bases, with 15 bases sitting between them. CDR3 size: 15 residues.

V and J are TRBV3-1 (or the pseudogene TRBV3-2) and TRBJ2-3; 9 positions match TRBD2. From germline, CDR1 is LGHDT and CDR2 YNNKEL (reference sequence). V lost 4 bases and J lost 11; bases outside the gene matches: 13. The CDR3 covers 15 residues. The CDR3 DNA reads TGTGCCAGCAGCCGTCGACTTGCGGGGGGGCGGGGGCAGTATTTT. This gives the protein CASSRRLAGGRGQYF.

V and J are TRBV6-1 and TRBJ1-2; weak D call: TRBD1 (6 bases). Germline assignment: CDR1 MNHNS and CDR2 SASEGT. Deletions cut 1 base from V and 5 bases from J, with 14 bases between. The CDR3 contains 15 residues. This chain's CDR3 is CASSEVPGARYGYTF. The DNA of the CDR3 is TGTGCCAGCAGTGAAGTCCCAGGGGCGCGGTATGGCTACACCTTC.

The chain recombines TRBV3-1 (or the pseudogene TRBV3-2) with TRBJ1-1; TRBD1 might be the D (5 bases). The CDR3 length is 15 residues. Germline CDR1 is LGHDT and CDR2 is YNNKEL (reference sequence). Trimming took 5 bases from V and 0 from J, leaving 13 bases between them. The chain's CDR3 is CASSATGAMNTEAFF. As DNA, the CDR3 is TGTGCCAGCAGCGCGACCGGGGCAATGAACACTGAAGCTTTCTTT.

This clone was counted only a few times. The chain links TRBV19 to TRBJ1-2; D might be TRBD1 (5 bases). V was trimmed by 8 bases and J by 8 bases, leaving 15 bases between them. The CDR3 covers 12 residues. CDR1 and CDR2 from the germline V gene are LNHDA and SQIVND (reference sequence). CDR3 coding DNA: TGTGCCAGTCAGGATCAGGGTGAGGGCTACACCTTC. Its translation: CASQDQGEGYTF.

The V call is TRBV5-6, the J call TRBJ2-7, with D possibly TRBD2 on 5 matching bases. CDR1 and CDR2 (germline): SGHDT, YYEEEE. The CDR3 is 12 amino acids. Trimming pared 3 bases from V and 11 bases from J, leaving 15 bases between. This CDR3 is CASSSMRTLKYF. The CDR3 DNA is TGTGCCAGCAGCTCAATGCGGACTTTGAAGTACTTC. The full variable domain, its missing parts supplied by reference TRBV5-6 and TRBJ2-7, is DAGVTQSPTHLIKTRGQQVTLRCSPKSGHDTVSWYQQALGQGPQFIFQYYEEEERQRGNFPDRFSGHQFPNYSSELNVNALLLGDSALYLCASSSMRTLKYFGPGTRLTVT.

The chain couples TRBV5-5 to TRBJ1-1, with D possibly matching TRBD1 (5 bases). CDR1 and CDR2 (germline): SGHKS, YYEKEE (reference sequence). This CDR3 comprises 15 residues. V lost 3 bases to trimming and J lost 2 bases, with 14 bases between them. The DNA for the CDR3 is TGTGCCAGCAGCTATACCGGGGCAGGTAACACTGAAGCTTTCTTT. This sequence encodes CASSYTGAGNTEAFF.